Here is one T cell receptor (beta chain) with its context. The data were taken from a study of graft-versus-host responses after intestinal transplantation. Processing released intraepithelial and lamina propria lymphocytes from the graft tissue. Germline V gives CDR1 SGHAT, CDR2 FQNNGV. The CDR3 is 16 residues long. The J segment lost 2 bases and the V segment lost 1 base, leaving 6 bases of the junction unmatched. The repertoire was sequenced with immunoSEQ multiplex PCR; TCRdb's copy has only in-frame clones and lacks some. Of about 9,100 clones detected, approximately 79% appear once; the ten largest clones hold about 32%.

J is TRBJ2-5 and V is TRBV11-2; the match to TRBD1 covers 8 bases. This TCR was sampled from a human patient who received an intestinal transplant, so some T cells may come from the graft donor. The starting material was ileum tissue, obtained 494 days after intestinal transplant. The CDR3 DNA reads TGTGCCAGCAGCTTAGTGAGCAGGGGGCCACAAGAGACCCAGTACTTC. Protein sequence: CASSLVSRGPQETQYF.